This T cell receptor beta chain was captured by sequencing in a study of OX40 agonist ivuxolimab in advanced cancers. Study-level information: Eligibility admitted prior anti-PD-1, anti-PD-L1 or anti-CTLA-4 therapy; about 42% had some.

The assay was immunoSEQ multiplex PCR, and TCRdb's table has in-frame clones only and misses some. The repertoire holds more than 50,000 clones, with 94% as singletons. General observations from the study: Specificity for antigen went undetermined in the expanded peripheral T cells. Clonal expansion from baseline to week 6 occurred in both CD4+ and CD8+ T cells.

Notes on this clone: Its antigen remains unidentified.

Sequencing used CD4+ or CD8+ T cells sorted from blood, obtained in a trial of the OX40 agonist ivuxolimab. The receptor's source is an adult with an advanced solid tumor such as melanoma, head and neck, liver or kidney cancer.

CDR3 DNA: TGCGCCAGCAGCCAAGATCCCCCGGGACTAGCGGGAGGTTACAATGAGCAGTTCTTC. It is translated as CASSQDPPGLAGGYNEQFF. The rearrangement uses TRBV4-1 and TRBJ2-1; 15 nucleotides agree with TRBD2. The CDR3 sequence is 19 residues long. The V gene end was trimmed by 0 bases and the J gene end by 4 bases; junction bases not matched to a gene: 7. Germline V gene lookup returns CDR1 MGHRA and CDR2 YSYEKL.